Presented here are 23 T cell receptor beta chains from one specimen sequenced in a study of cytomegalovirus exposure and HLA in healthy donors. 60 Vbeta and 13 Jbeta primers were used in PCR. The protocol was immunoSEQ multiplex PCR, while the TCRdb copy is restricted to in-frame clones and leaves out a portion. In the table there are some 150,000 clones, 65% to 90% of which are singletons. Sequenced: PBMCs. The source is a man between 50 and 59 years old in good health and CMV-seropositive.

In DNA form, the CDR3 reads TGTGCCAGCAGTAGGGGTCCCAATCAGCCCCAGCATTTT. Amino acids: CASSRGPNQPQHF. This rearrangement joins TRBV6-5 to TRBJ1-5, with D tentatively TRBD1 (5 bases). The CDR3 runs to 13 residues. Deletions cut 5 bases from V and 3 bases from J, with 8 bases between. Germline V gene lookup returns CDR1 MNHEY and CDR2 SVGAGI.

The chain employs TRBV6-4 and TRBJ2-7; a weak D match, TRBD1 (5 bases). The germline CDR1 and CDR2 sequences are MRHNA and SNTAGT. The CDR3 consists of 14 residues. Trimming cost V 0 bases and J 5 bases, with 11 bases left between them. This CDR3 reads CASSDSTRAHEQYF. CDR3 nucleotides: TGTGCCAGCAGTGACTCGACCAGGGCCCACGAGCAGTACTTC.

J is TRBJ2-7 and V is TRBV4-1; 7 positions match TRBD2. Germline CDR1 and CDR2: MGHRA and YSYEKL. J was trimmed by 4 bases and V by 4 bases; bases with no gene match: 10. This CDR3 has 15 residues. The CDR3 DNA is TGCGCCAGCAGCCGAACGGACGGGGGGAATTACGAGCAGTACTTC. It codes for CASSRTDGGNYEQYF.

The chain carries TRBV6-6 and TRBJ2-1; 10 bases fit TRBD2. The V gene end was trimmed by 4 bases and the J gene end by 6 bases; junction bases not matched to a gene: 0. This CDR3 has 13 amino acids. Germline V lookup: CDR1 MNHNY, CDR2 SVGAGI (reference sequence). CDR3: CASSWTSGNEQFF. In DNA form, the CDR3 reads TGTGCCAGCAGTTGGACTAGCGGCAATGAGCAGTTCTTC.

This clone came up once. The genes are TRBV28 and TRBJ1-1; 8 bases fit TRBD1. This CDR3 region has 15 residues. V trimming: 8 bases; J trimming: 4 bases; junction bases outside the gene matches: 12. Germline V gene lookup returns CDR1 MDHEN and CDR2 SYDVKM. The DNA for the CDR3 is TGTGCCAGCCTCCCCGGGGCAGGGGGCATCACTGAAGCTTTCTTT. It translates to CASLPGAGGITEAFF.

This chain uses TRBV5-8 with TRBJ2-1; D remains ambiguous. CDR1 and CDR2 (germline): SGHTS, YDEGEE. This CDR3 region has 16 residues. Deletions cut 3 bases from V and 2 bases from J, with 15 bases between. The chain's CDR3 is CASSSIRLNTYNEQFF. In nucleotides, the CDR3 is TGTGCCAGCAGCTCGATCAGACTGAATACCTACAATGAGCAGTTCTTC. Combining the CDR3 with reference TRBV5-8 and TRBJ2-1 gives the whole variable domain EAGVTQSPTHLIKTRGQQATLRCSPISGHTSVYWYQQALGLGLQFLLWYDEGEERNRGNFPPRFSGRQFPNYSSELNVNALELEDSALYLCASSSIRLNTYNEQFFGPGTRLTVL.

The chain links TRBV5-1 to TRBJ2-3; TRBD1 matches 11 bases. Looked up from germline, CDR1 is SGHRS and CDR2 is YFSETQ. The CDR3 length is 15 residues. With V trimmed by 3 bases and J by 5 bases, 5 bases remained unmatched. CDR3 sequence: CASSSTGTGGDTQYF. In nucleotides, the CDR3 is TGCGCCAGCAGCTCAACCGGGACAGGGGGAGATACGCAGTATTTT.

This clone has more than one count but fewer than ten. The CDR3 loop is CASGLYSYEQYF. The CDR3 DNA reads TGTGCCAGCGGCCTGTACTCCTACGAGCAGTACTTC. The chain is built from TRBV27 and TRBJ2-7; D unclear. The CDR3 is made up of 12 amino acids. Germline-derived CDR1 and CDR2 are MNHEY and SMNVEV (reference sequence). Trimming pared 8 bases from V and 0 bases from J, leaving 8 bases between.

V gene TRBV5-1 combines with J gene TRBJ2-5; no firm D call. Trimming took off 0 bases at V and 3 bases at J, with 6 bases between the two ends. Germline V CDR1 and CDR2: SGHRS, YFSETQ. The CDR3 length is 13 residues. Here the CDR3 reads CASSLAREETQYF. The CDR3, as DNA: TGCGCCAGCAGCTTGGCCCGGGAAGAGACCCAGTACTTC.

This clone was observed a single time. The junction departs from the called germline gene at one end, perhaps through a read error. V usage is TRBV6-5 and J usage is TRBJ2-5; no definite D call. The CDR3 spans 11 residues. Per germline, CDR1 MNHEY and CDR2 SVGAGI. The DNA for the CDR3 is TGTGCCAGCAAGCAGCAAGAGGCCCAGTACTTC. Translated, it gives CASKQQEAQYF.

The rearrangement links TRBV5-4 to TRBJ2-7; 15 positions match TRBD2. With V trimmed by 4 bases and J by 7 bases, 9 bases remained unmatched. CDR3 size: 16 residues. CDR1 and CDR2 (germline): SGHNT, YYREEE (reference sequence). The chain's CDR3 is CASSIGTSGRSGEQYF. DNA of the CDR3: TGTGCCAGCAGCATCGGGACTAGCGGGAGGTCGGGAGAGCAGTACTTC.

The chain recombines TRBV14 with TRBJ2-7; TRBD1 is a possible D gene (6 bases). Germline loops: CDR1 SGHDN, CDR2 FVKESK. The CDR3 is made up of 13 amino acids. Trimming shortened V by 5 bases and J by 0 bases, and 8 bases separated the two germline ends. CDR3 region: CASSGQSSYEQYF. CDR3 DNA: TGTGCCAGCAGCGGACAGAGCTCCTACGAGCAGTACTTC.

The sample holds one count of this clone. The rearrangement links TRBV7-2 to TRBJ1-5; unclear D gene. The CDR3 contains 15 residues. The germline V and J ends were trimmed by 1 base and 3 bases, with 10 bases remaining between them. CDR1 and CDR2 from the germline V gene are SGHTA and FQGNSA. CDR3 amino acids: CASSLGIDSNQPQHF. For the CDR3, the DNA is TGTGCCAGCAGCTTAGGAATAGACTCCAATCAGCCCCAGCATTTT.

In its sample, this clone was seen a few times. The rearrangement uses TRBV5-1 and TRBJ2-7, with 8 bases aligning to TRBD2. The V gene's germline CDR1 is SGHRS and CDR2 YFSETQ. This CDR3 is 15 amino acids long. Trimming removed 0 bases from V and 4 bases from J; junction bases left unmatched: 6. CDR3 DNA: TGCGCCAGCAGCTTGGCACCGGGAGGGCGATACGAGCAGTACTTC. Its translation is CASSLAPGGRYEQYF.

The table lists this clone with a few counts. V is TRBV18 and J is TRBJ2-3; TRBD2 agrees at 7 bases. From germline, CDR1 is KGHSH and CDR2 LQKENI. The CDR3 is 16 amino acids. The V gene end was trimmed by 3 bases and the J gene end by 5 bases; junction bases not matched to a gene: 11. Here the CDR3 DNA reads TGTGCCAGCTCACCTCGAACTGGCGGGGGTATAGATACGCAGTATTTT. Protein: CASSPRTGGGIDTQYF.

The CDR3 region is CASSPSGQDIYYEQYF. In nucleotides, the CDR3 is TGTGCCAGCAGCCCCTCGGGACAGGACATTTACTACGAGCAGTACTTC. The chain combines TRBV7-8 with TRBJ2-7, with TRBD1 matching 8 bases. The germline V gene has CDR1 SGHVS and CDR2 FQNEAQ. The CDR3 is 16 amino acids. The J segment lost 3 bases and the V segment lost 5 bases, leaving 12 bases of the junction unmatched.

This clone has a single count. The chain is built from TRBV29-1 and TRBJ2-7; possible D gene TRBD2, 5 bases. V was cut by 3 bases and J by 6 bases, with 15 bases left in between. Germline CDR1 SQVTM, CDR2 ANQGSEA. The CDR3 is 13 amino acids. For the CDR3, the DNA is TGCAGCGTTGATATGAGGTCCCGGGGCGAGCAGTACTTC. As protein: CSVDMRSRGEQYF.

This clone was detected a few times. CDR3 nucleotides: TGTGCCAGCAGTGCCGAACAGGGGGGCAATGAGCAGTTCTTC. Translating it yields CASSAEQGGNEQFF. The chain couples TRBV6-4 to TRBJ2-1; 8 bases align to TRBD1. The CDR3 spans 14 residues. Germline CDR1 and CDR2: MRHNA and SNTAGT. V trimming: 4 bases; J trimming: 6 bases; junction bases outside the gene matches: 5.

Here the CDR3 DNA reads TGTGCCAGCAGTCGAGGCAGGGACTCTGGAAACACCATATATTTT. Amino acids: CASSRGRDSGNTIYF. V gene TRBV2 combines with J gene TRBJ1-3; weak D call: TRBD1 (5 bases). V was clipped by 5 bases and J by 0 bases, with 11 bases between them. Germline V gives CDR1 SNHLY, CDR2 FYNNEI. This CDR3 comprises 15 residues.

In DNA form, the CDR3 reads TGTGCCAGCAGTGAGACTAGCGGATTACAAGAGACCCAGTACTTC. Translating gives CASSETSGLQETQYF. V gene TRBV2 combines with J gene TRBJ2-5; 9 bases fit TRBD2. J gave up 2 bases and V 3 bases, and 4 bases lay outside the gene matches. Germline values: CDR1 SNHLY, CDR2 FYNNEI. This CDR3 has 15 amino acids.

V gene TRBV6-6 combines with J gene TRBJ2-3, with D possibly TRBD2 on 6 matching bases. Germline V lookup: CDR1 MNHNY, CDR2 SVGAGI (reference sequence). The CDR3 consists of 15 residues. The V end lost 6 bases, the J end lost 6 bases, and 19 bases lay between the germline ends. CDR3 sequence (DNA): TGTGCCAGCAGCCACCGGGACCCAGGGAGGGATACGCAGTATTTT. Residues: CASSHRDPGRDTQYF.

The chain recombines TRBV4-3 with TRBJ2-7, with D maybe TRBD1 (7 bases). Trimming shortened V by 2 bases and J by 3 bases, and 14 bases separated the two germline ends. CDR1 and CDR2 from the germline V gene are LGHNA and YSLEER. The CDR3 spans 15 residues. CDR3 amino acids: CASSQYSGGGYEQYF. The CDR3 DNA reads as TGCGCCAGCAGCCAATATTCAGGGGGAGGCTACGAGCAGTACTTC.

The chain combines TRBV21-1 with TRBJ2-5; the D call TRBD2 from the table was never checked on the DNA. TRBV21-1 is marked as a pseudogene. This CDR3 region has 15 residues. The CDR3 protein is CASSFRGTSVGTQYF. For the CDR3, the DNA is TGTGCCAGCAGCTTCCGGGGGACTAGCGTCGGGACCCAGTACTTC.